This TCR beta chain was identified during a study of cytomegalovirus exposure and HLA in healthy donors. Study information: There were 90 million to 140 million unique TCR beta sequences, drawn from approximately 180 million T cells, in an earlier analysis. Overall study findings and caveats: Most TCR sequences were rare, but some public TCRs occurred in many donors.

Researchers ran the PCR with 60 Vbeta and 13 Jbeta primers. Sequenced by immunoSEQ multiplex PCR; TCRdb stores in-frame clones only, minus some. The profile covers 150,000 to 200,000 clones, with approximately 79% appearing a single time and over 12% taken by the ten largest. This clone was observed a handful of times. As yet, its antigen is unknown. With V trimmed by 1 base and J by 7 bases, 11 bases remained unmatched. In germline, CDR1 is MGHRA, CDR2 YSYEKL. This CDR3 has 18 residues. Sequencing was done on a sample of PBMCs. This receptor was obtained from a man aged 50 to 60 in good health and CMV-seropositive. The J gene is TRBJ2-2, the V gene TRBV4-1, with 11 bases aligning to TRBD1. The CDR3, as DNA: TGCGCCAGCAGCCAAGGGCGTCTAGGACAGGGGGCTAACGGGGAGCTGTTTTTT. It translates to CASSQGRLGQGANGELFF.